A selection of T cell receptor beta chains follows, all from one sample in a study of cytomegalovirus exposure and HLA in healthy donors. Sequencing used immunoSEQ multiplex PCR; TCRdb keeps in-frame clones, though not all of them. The data include about 60,000 clones; the top ten clones carry less than 20%. Material for sequencing was PBMCs. The receptors were sampled from a boy aged 5-17 years in good health and CMV-seronegative. The CDR3 runs from the conserved cysteine through the conserved F or W. D genes are given only for firm matches.

v_gene: TRBV5-1; d_gene: NA; j_gene: TRBJ1-1; CDR3aa: CASSREGQNTEAFF; CDR3nt: TGCGCCAGCAGCCGGGAGGGCCAGAACACTGAAGCTTTCTTT
v_gene: TRBV5-6; d_gene: NA; j_gene: TRBJ1-5; CDR3aa: CASSWGSMGGQPQHF; CDR3nt: TGTGCCAGCAGCTGGGGATCTATGGGAGGACAGCCCCAGCATTTT
v_gene: TRBV6-5; d_gene: NA; j_gene: TRBJ2-7; CDR3aa: CASPSGSGPTYEQYF; CDR3nt: TGTGCCAGCCCCTCCGGGAGCGGGCCTACCTACGAGCAGTACTTC
v_gene: TRBV30; d_gene: NA; j_gene: TRBJ1-2; CDR3aa: CAWGGSHVYTF; CDR3nt: TGTGCCTGGGGGGGCAGCCATGTCTACACCTTC
v_gene: TRBV5-1; d_gene: NA; j_gene: TRBJ2-5; CDR3aa: CASSLAGALGETQYF; CDR3nt: TGCGCCAGCAGCTTGGCGGGTGCTCTCGGGGAGACCCAGTACTTC
v_gene: TRBV6-5; d_gene: TRBD1; j_gene: TRBJ1-2; CDR3aa: CASSSLDRGVYGYTF; CDR3nt: TGTGCCAGCAGTTCTTTAGACAGGGGGGTCTATGGCTACACCTTC
v_gene: TRBV15; d_gene: NA; j_gene: TRBJ1-2; CDR3aa: CATSRGPGVLANYGYTF; CDR3nt: TGTGCCACCAGCAGGGGGCCGGGGGTGCTCGCTAACTATGGCTACACCTTC
v_gene: TRBV19; d_gene: NA; j_gene: TRBJ1-1; CDR3aa: CASSLGQNTEAFF; CDR3nt: TGTGCCAGTAGCCTGGGACAGAACACTGAAGCTTTCTTT
v_gene: TRBV30; d_gene: NA; j_gene: TRBJ2-7; CDR3aa: CAWSVRSGYEQYF; CDR3nt: TGTGCCTGGAGTGTACGTTCGGGATACGAGCAGTACTTC
v_gene: TRBV6-1; d_gene: NA; j_gene: TRBJ2-7; CDR3aa: CASSSRTAAYEQYF; CDR3nt: TGTGCCAGCAGTTCTCGGACAGCCGCCTACGAGCAGTACTTC
v_gene: TRBV30; d_gene: NA; j_gene: TRBJ2-7; CDR3aa: CAWSDDTSYDEQYF; CDR3nt: TGTGCCTGGAGCGATGACACATCCTACGACGAGCAGTACTTC
v_gene: TRBV7-8; d_gene: NA; j_gene: TRBJ2-1; CDR3aa: CASSFRRGNEQFF; CDR3nt: TGTGCCAGCAGCTTCCGACGGGGCAATGAGCAGTTCTTC
v_gene: TRBV13; d_gene: TRBD1; j_gene: TRBJ2-7; CDR3aa: CASSFGQGPYEQYF; CDR3nt: TGTGCCAGCAGCTTTGGACAGGGCCCATACGAGCAGTACTTC
v_gene: TRBV6-1; d_gene: NA; j_gene: TRBJ1-1; CDR3aa: CASRYNRGATFF; CDR3nt: TGTGCCAGCAGATATAATAGGGGTGCGACTTTCTTT
v_gene: TRBV19; d_gene: NA; j_gene: TRBJ1-2; CDR3aa: CASSRVQERSIYGYTF; CDR3nt: TGTGCCAGTAGTAGGGTCCAGGAAAGATCCATCTATGGCTACACCTTC
v_gene: TRBV5-1; d_gene: TRBD2; j_gene: TRBJ2-1; CDR3aa: CATLRLAGGYSYNEQFF; CDR3nt: TGCGCCACCCTTAGGTTAGCGGGAGGATACAGCTACAATGAGCAGTTCTTC
v_gene: TRBV9; d_gene: TRBD1; j_gene: TRBJ1-1; CDR3aa: CASNLQGGDTEAFF; CDR3nt: TGTGCCAGCAACCTACAGGGGGGAGACACTGAAGCTTTCTTT
v_gene: TRBV5-6; d_gene: TRBD2; j_gene: TRBJ2-1; CDR3aa: CASSLGLADSYNEQFF; CDR3nt: TGTGCCAGCAGCTTGGGACTAGCGGACTCCTACAATGAGCAGTTCTTC
v_gene: TRBV6-5; d_gene: TRBD1; j_gene: TRBJ2-4; CDR3aa: CASSYGQGAAKNIQYF; CDR3nt: TGTGCCAGCAGTTACGGGCAGGGGGCAGCCAAAAACATTCAGTACTTC
v_gene: TRBV30; d_gene: NA; j_gene: TRBJ1-1; CDR3aa: CAWRKRPSEAFF; CDR3nt: TGTGCCTGGAGAAAGAGGCCTTCTGAAGCTTTCTTT
v_gene: TRBV25-1; d_gene: NA; j_gene: TRBJ2-3; CDR3aa: CASSEWGETDTQYF; CDR3nt: TGTGCCAGCAGTGAATGGGGAGAGACAGATACGCAGTATTTT
v_gene: TRBV30; d_gene: NA; j_gene: TRBJ2-1; CDR3aa: CAWSGGKHYNEQFF; CDR3nt: TGTGCCTGGAGTGGCGGGAAGCACTACAATGAGCAGTTCTTC
v_gene: TRBV9; d_gene: NA; j_gene: TRBJ1-4; CDR3aa: CASASTGTNEKLFF; CDR3nt: TGTGCCAGCGCTTCGACAGGAACTAATGAAAAACTGTTTTTT
v_gene: TRBV7-2; d_gene: TRBD2; j_gene: TRBJ2-3; CDR3aa: CASSLAGGGNTDTQYF; CDR3nt: TGTGCCAGCAGCTTAGCAGGCGGGGGGAACACAGATACGCAGTATTTT
v_gene: TRBV30; d_gene: NA; j_gene: TRBJ1-1; CDR3aa: CAWSKGGNTEAFF; CDR3nt: TGTGCCTGGAGTAAAGGGGGGAACACTGAAGCTTTCTTT
v_gene: TRBV2; d_gene: NA; j_gene: TRBJ1-2; CDR3aa: CARIYPDDPGSGYTF; CDR3nt: TGTGCCAGGATTTACCCGGACGATCCGGGGTCCGGCTACACCTTC
v_gene: TRBV18; d_gene: NA; j_gene: TRBJ1-6; CDR3aa: CASSPTGSFSYNSPLHF; CDR3nt: TGTGCCAGCTCACCAACGGGGTCATTCTCCTATAATTCACCCCTCCACTTT
v_gene: TRBV19; d_gene: NA; j_gene: TRBJ1-1; CDR3aa: CASSVPGVDTEAFF; CDR3nt: TGTGCCAGTAGTGTCCCAGGGGTAGACACTGAAGCTTTCTTT
v_gene: TRBV4-3; d_gene: NA; j_gene: TRBJ1-1; CDR3aa: CASSQATGTQNTEAFF; CDR3nt: TGCGCCAGCAGCCAAGCTACAGGGACCCAGAACACTGAAGCTTTCTTT
v_gene: TRBV4-1; d_gene: NA; j_gene: TRBJ2-1; CDR3aa: CASSLARVRQTYNEQFF; CDR3nt: TGCGCCAGCAGCCTTGCTCGGGTGAGACAGACCTACAATGAGCAGTTCTTC
v_gene: TRBV13; d_gene: TRBD2; j_gene: TRBJ2-7; CDR3aa: CASSLSSGLAGLETYEQYF; CDR3nt: TGTGCCAGCAGCTTAAGCTCGGGACTAGCGGGTCTTGAGACCTACGAGCAGTACTTC
v_gene: TRBV27; d_gene: NA; j_gene: TRBJ1-5; CDR3aa: CASSYRDGNQPQHF; CDR3nt: TGTGCCAGCAGTTACAGGGATGGCAATCAGCCCCAGCATTTT
v_gene: TRBV27; d_gene: TRBD2; j_gene: TRBJ2-1; CDR3aa: CASRRVPGGPSSYNEQFF; CDR3nt: TGTGCCAGCAGAAGGGTACCGGGAGGGCCTAGCTCCTACAATGAGCAGTTCTTC
v_gene: TRBV29-1; d_gene: NA; j_gene: TRBJ2-1; CDR3aa: CSVLTGEGNEQFF; CDR3nt: TGCAGCGTTCTGACAGGTGAGGGTAATGAGCAGTTCTTC
v_gene: TRBV6-6; d_gene: NA; j_gene: TRBJ1-1; CDR3aa: CASSSAGGAGTEAFF; CDR3nt: TGTGCCAGCAGTTCCGCCGGGGGGGCTGGGACTGAAGCTTTCTTT
v_gene: TRBV4-2; d_gene: TRBD2; j_gene: TRBJ2-1; CDR3aa: CASSQPVERWREGRYNEQFF; CDR3nt: TGTGCCAGCAGCCAACCGGTAGAACGCTGGCGGGAGGGCCGATACAATGAGCAGTTCTTC
v_gene: TRBV7-3; d_gene: TRBD2; j_gene: TRBJ2-3; CDR3aa: CASSFAGGSTDTQYF; CDR3nt: TGTGCCAGCAGCTTCGCGGGGGGAAGCACAGATACGCAGTATTTT
v_gene: TRBV18; d_gene: TRBD1; j_gene: TRBJ1-4; CDR3aa: CASSPPGQGNEKLFF; CDR3nt: TGTGCCAGCTCACCACCAGGACAGGGGAATGAAAAACTGTTTTTT
v_gene: TRBV30; d_gene: TRBD2; j_gene: TRBJ2-7; CDR3aa: CAWAGGGYEQYF; CDR3nt: TGTGCCTGGGCGGGAGGCGGCTACGAGCAGTACTTC
v_gene: TRBV6-5; d_gene: TRBD2; j_gene: TRBJ2-7; CDR3aa: CASSPSGVSSYEQYF; CDR3nt: TGTGCCAGCAGTCCCAGCGGGGTAAGCTCCTACGAGCAGTACTTC
v_gene: TRBV5-1; d_gene: TRBD1; j_gene: TRBJ1-1; CDR3aa: CASSSGTGETEAFF; CDR3nt: TGCGCCAGCAGCTCCGGGACAGGAGAAACTGAAGCTTTCTTT
v_gene: TRBV9; d_gene: TRBD1; j_gene: TRBJ1-2; CDR3aa: CASSVGEGQALGYTF; CDR3nt: TGTGCCAGCAGCGTAGGGGAGGGACAGGCCCTGGGCTACACCTTC
v_gene: TRBV7-9; d_gene: NA; j_gene: TRBJ2-7; CDR3aa: CASSSTGLSSYEQYF; CDR3nt: TGTGCCAGCAGCTCCACGGGACTTTCTTCCTACGAGCAGTACTTC
v_gene: TRBV5-8; d_gene: NA; j_gene: TRBJ1-3; CDR3aa: CATVSSGNTIYF; CDR3nt: TGTGCCACGGTTTCCTCTGGAAACACCATATATTTT
v_gene: TRBV7-9; d_gene: NA; j_gene: TRBJ2-1; CDR3aa: CASSLSAVPYEQFF; CDR3nt: TGTGCCAGCAGCTTATCGGCGGTACCCTATGAGCAGTTCTTC